These T cell receptor beta chains were read from a single sample in a study of cytomegalovirus exposure and HLA in healthy donors. Profiling relied on immunoSEQ multiplex PCR, and the TCRdb table lists in-frame clones only, not all of them. The sample has about 240,000 clones; about 83% are singletons. Sequencing input: PBMCs. Receptors were obtained from a man between 18 and 29 years old in good health and CMV-seronegative. Each CDR3 is given with its conserved first and last residue. The order of the fields is V gene, D gene, J gene, clone size, CDR3 protein, CDR3 DNA. D genes are given only for firm matches. Clone sizes are given selectively: once, few, many, or a class where the clone is expanded.

v_gene: TRBV4-1
d_gene: .
j_gene: TRBJ2-7
abundance: .
CDR3aa: CASSQDPLYEQYF
CDR3nt: TGCGCCAGCAGCCAAGATCCCCTTTACGAGCAGTACTTC

v_gene: TRBV15
d_gene: .
j_gene: TRBJ2-7
abundance: .
CDR3aa: CATSRPDSYEQYF
CDR3nt: TGTGCCACCAGCAGACCCGACAGCTACGAGCAGTACTTC

v_gene: TRBV10-2
d_gene: .
j_gene: TRBJ2-7
abundance: once
CDR3aa: CASSDSASEYEQYF
CDR3nt: TGCGCCAGCTCGGACAGCGCCTCCGAATACGAGCAGTACTTC

v_gene: TRBV30
d_gene: .
j_gene: TRBJ1-1
abundance: .
CDR3aa: CAWSFSMVRGEAFF
CDR3nt: TGTGCCTGGAGTTTTAGCATGGTAAGGGGCGAGGCTTTCTTT

v_gene: TRBV30
d_gene: TRBD1
j_gene: TRBJ2-1
abundance: .
CDR3aa: CAGIRDRGPNEQFF
CDR3nt: TGTGCCGGGATCCGGGACAGGGGGCCCAATGAGCAGTTCTTC

v_gene: TRBV5-6
d_gene: .
j_gene: TRBJ2-5
abundance: .
CDR3aa: CASSLLQGGRETQYF
CDR3nt: TGTGCCAGCAGCTTGCTACAGGGTGGCAGAGAGACCCAGTACTTC

v_gene: TRBV7-9
d_gene: TRBD1
j_gene: TRBJ1-4
abundance: .
CDR3aa: CASRRDRGREKLFF
CDR3nt: TGTGCCAGCAGGAGGGACAGGGGACGTGAAAAACTGTTTTTT

v_gene: TRBV28
d_gene: TRBD1
j_gene: TRBJ2-1
abundance: .
CDR3aa: CASSLLDRDLDEQFF
CDR3nt: TGTGCCAGCAGTTTGTTGGACAGGGATTTGGATGAGCAGTTCTTC

v_gene: TRBV6-5
d_gene: TRBD1
j_gene: TRBJ2-3
abundance: .
CDR3aa: CASIDRGNTDTQYF
CDR3nt: TGTGCCAGCATTGACAGGGGGAACACAGATACGCAGTATTTT

v_gene: TRBV5-1
d_gene: .
j_gene: TRBJ2-7
abundance: .
CDR3aa: CASSEPQGFSSYEQYF
CDR3nt: TGCGCCAGCAGCGAACCACAGGGTTTCAGCTCCTACGAGCAGTACTTC

v_gene: TRBV30
d_gene: TRBD1
j_gene: TRBJ2-3
abundance: .
CDR3aa: CAWSTGTGGDTDTQYF
CDR3nt: TGTGCCTGGAGTACCGGGACAGGGGGGGACACAGATACGCAGTATTTT

v_gene: TRBV27
d_gene: .
j_gene: TRBJ1-1
abundance: .
CDR3aa: CASSIRVGTEAFF
CDR3nt: TGTGCCAGCAGTATCAGGGTGGGCACTGAAGCTTTCTTT

v_gene: TRBV5-5
d_gene: .
j_gene: TRBJ2-3
abundance: .
CDR3aa: CASSQREVRDTQYF
CDR3nt: TGTGCCAGCAGCCAAAGGGAGGTGAGAGATACGCAGTATTTT

v_gene: TRBV23-1
d_gene: TRBD1
j_gene: TRBJ2-5
abundance: .
CDR3aa: CASSRGRGETQYF
CDR3nt: TGCGCCAGCAGCAGGGGGCGAGGAGAGACCCAGTACTTC

v_gene: TRBV7-9
d_gene: .
j_gene: TRBJ2-7
abundance: .
CDR3aa: CASSHGSNPYEQYF
CDR3nt: TGTGCCAGCAGCCACGGGTCCAACCCCTACGAGCAGTACTTC

v_gene: TRBV29-1
d_gene: .
j_gene: TRBJ2-1
abundance: .
CDR3aa: CSGRDSSYNEQFF
CDR3nt: TGCAGCGGGAGGGACAGCTCCTACAATGAGCAGTTCTTC

v_gene: TRBV13
d_gene: TRBD1
j_gene: TRBJ1-2
abundance: .
CDR3aa: CASSLEKGQGAHGYTF
CDR3nt: TGTGCCAGCAGCTTAGAAAAGGGACAGGGGGCGCATGGCTACACCTTC

v_gene: TRBV6-4
d_gene: TRBD2
j_gene: TRBJ2-1
abundance: .
CDR3aa: CASSDSGGYNEQFF
CDR3nt: TGTGCCAGCAGTGACAGCGGGGGGTACAATGAGCAGTTCTTC

v_gene: TRBV7-2
d_gene: .
j_gene: TRBJ1-1
abundance: .
CDR3aa: CASTWRNEAFF
CDR3nt: TGTGCCAGCACGTGGAGGAACGAGGCTTTCTTT

v_gene: TRBV18
d_gene: .
j_gene: TRBJ2-7
abundance: .
CDR3aa: CASSAGNYEQYF
CDR3nt: TGTGCCAGCTCCGCCGGGAATTACGAGCAGTACTTC

v_gene: TRBV19
d_gene: .
j_gene: TRBJ2-2
abundance: .
CDR3aa: CASRLSGELFF
CDR3nt: TGTGCCAGTAGATTATCCGGGGAGCTGTTTTTT

v_gene: TRBV27
d_gene: .
j_gene: TRBJ1-5
abundance: .
CDR3aa: CASSLTGGNQPQHF
CDR3nt: TGTGCCAGCAGTTTAACCGGGGGGAATCAGCCCCAGCATTTT

v_gene: TRBV27
d_gene: .
j_gene: TRBJ1-2
abundance: .
CDR3aa: CASSLGGNYGYTF
CDR3nt: TGTGCCAGCAGTTTAGGGGGGAACTATGGCTACACCTTC

v_gene: TRBV7-2
d_gene: .
j_gene: TRBJ1-6
abundance: few
CDR3aa: CASSSYREGNSPLHF
CDR3nt: TGTGCCAGCAGCTCCTACCGGGAGGGTAATTCACCCCTCCACTTT

v_gene: TRBV6-5
d_gene: .
j_gene: TRBJ1-2
abundance: .
CDR3aa: CASRRPGETGYTF
CDR3nt: TGTGCCAGCAGACGCCCCGGGGAGACTGGCTACACCTTC

v_gene: TRBV29-1
d_gene: TRBD1
j_gene: TRBJ1-2
abundance: .
CDR3aa: CSVEGYVGTGKSYGYTF
CDR3nt: TGCAGCGTTGAAGGTTATGTTGGGACAGGGAAATCCTATGGCTACACCTTC

v_gene: TRBV7-9
d_gene: .
j_gene: TRBJ2-5
abundance: .
CDR3aa: CASSSQGFGETQYF
CDR3nt: TGTGCCAGCAGCTCCCAGGGGTTCGGAGAGACCCAGTACTTC

v_gene: TRBV5-4
d_gene: .
j_gene: TRBJ2-7
abundance: .
CDR3aa: CASSPGTVSSYEQYF
CDR3nt: TGTGCCAGCAGCCCCGGTACAGTAAGCTCCTACGAGCAGTACTTC

v_gene: TRBV2
d_gene: .
j_gene: TRBJ2-2
abundance: .
CDR3aa: CAGTSRALTAGELFF
CDR3nt: TGTGCCGGAACCTCGCGGGCCCTAACGGCCGGGGAGCTGTTTTTT

v_gene: TRBV29-1
d_gene: .
j_gene: TRBJ2-1
abundance: .
CDR3aa: CSVQRENEQFF
CDR3nt: TGCAGCGTTCAGCGAGAGAATGAGCAGTTCTTC

v_gene: TRBV6-1
d_gene: .
j_gene: TRBJ2-1
abundance: once
CDR3aa: CASSEARIYNEQFF
CDR3nt: TGTGCCAGCAGTGAAGCGCGGATCTACAATGAGCAGTTCTTC

v_gene: TRBV7-2
d_gene: .
j_gene: TRBJ2-7
abundance: .
CDR3aa: CASSSDSIEAYEQYF
CDR3nt: TGTGCCAGCAGCTCCGACTCAATCGAGGCCTACGAGCAGTACTTC

v_gene: TRBV4-1
d_gene: .
j_gene: TRBJ2-5
abundance: .
CDR3aa: CASSQDPTEETQYF
CDR3nt: TGCGCCAGCAGCCAAGATCCGACAGAAGAGACCCAGTACTTC

v_gene: TRBV7-8
d_gene: .
j_gene: TRBJ2-7
abundance: .
CDR3aa: CASSSGEVHEQYF
CDR3nt: TGTGCCAGCAGCTCCGGGGAAGTGCACGAGCAGTACTTC

v_gene: TRBV27
d_gene: TRBD2
j_gene: TRBJ2-3
abundance: .
CDR3aa: CASSFIGAGGGTDTQYF
CDR3nt: TGTGCCAGCAGTTTTATCGGAGCGGGGGGCGGCACAGATACGCAGTATTTT

v_gene: TRBV28
d_gene: .
j_gene: TRBJ2-3
abundance: .
CDR3aa: CASIRQAGTDTQYF
CDR3nt: TGTGCCAGCATAAGACAGGCAGGCACAGATACGCAGTATTTT

v_gene: TRBV7-9
d_gene: .
j_gene: TRBJ1-1
abundance: .
CDR3aa: CASSFWQGIGTEAFF
CDR3nt: TGTGCCAGCAGCTTTTGGCAGGGTATAGGCACTGAAGCTTTCTTT

v_gene: TRBV5-5
d_gene: .
j_gene: TRBJ2-1
abundance: .
CDR3aa: CASSFSHEQFF
CDR3nt: TGTGCCAGCAGCTTCAGTCATGAGCAGTTCTTC

v_gene: TRBV5-1
d_gene: .
j_gene: TRBJ1-1
abundance: .
CDR3aa: CASSPTQGEAFF
CDR3nt: TGCGCCAGCAGCCCCACCCAGGGGGAAGCTTTCTTT

v_gene: TRBV9
d_gene: TRBD1
j_gene: TRBJ2-5
abundance: .
CDR3aa: CASSGGQGDQETQYF
CDR3nt: TGTGCCAGCAGCGGAGGGCAGGGGGACCAAGAGACCCAGTACTTC

v_gene: TRBV28
d_gene: .
j_gene: TRBJ2-1
abundance: .
CDR3aa: CASTAEQGSNNEQFF
CDR3nt: TGTGCCAGCACGGCTGAACAGGGTTCGAACAATGAGCAGTTCTTC